The 24 T cell receptor beta chains reported below all come from one sample, sequenced in a study of T-cell memory formation after mild COVID-19. TCRdb reprocessed the 5' RACE reads via MiXCR and lists one record per CDR3 protein. Of 290,000 or so distinct CDR3 sequences in the sample, approximately 20% were seen once. Specimen: PBMCs or a T cell subset sorted from them (not recorded which). The source is a man aged 18 to 29 who had mild COVID-19 (a few samples of this study predate the infection). Cell type and time point are not known.

There are a few counts of this clonotype. The chain couples TRBV7-9 to TRBJ1-1; possibly TRBD1 for D (5 bases). The CDR3 runs 16 residues. Germline-derived CDR1 and CDR2 are SEHNR and FQNEAQ (reference sequence). Deletions cut 3 bases from V and 3 bases from J, with 17 bases between. CDR3 in DNA: TGTGCCAGCAGCTTCCCCATCGGGAAAGGGGACACTGAAGCTTTCTTT. It translates to CASSFPIGKGDTEAFF.

V gene TRBV12-3 or TRBV12-4 combines with J gene TRBJ2-7; 8 bases align to TRBD2. This CDR3 contains 15 residues. With V trimmed by 3 bases and J by 4 bases, 8 bases remained unmatched. CDR3 residues: CASSLPHSGVYEQYF. The CDR3 region has the DNA TGTGCCAGCAGTTTGCCCCATAGCGGGGTTTACGAGCAGTACTTC.

This clonotype was recorded once. The chain carries TRBV5-6 and TRBJ2-5; 8 positions agree with TRBD1. Trimming took 5 bases from V and 5 from J; bases not matched to a gene: 5. Germline loops: CDR1 SGHDT, CDR2 YYEEEE. This CDR3 spans 13 amino acids. The CDR3 here is CASRRGQGETQYF. In nucleotides, the CDR3 is TGTGCCAGCAGGCGAGGACAGGGCGAGACCCAGTACTTC. Combining the CDR3 with reference TRBV5-6 and TRBJ2-5 gives the whole variable domain DAGVTQSPTHLIKTRGQQVTLRCSPKSGHDTVSWYQQALGQGPQFIFQYYEEEERQRGNFPDRFSGHQFPNYSSELNVNALLLGDSALYLCASRRGQGETQYFGPGTRLLVL.

The CDR3 spells CSVEAGVDGYTF. The DNA for the CDR3 is TGCAGCGTTGAGGCAGGGGTCGATGGCTACACCTTC. The rearrangement links TRBV29-1 to TRBJ1-2; D is perhaps TRBD1 (6 bases). The germline V and J ends were trimmed by 3 bases and 6 bases, with 11 bases remaining between them. Germline values: CDR1 SQVTM, CDR2 ANQGSEA. The CDR3 totals 12 residues.

The chain is built from TRBV27 and TRBJ1-6; D is undetermined. Germline-derived CDR1 and CDR2 are MNHEY and SMNVEV (reference sequence). Trimming removed 8 bases from V and 7 bases from J, with 12 bases in between. This CDR3 spans 13 amino acids. CDR3 loop: CASGWTPNSPLHF. In nucleotides, the CDR3 is TGTGCCAGCGGGTGGACGCCAAATTCACCCCTCCACTTT.

The table lists this clonotype with a few counts. The chain links TRBV7-3 to TRBJ2-2; no clear D. There are 15 residues in the CDR3. V lost 1 base and J 6 bases, leaving 12 bases between the germline ends. Per the germline V gene, CDR1 is SGHTA and CDR2 is FQGTGA. CDR3 protein: CASSLNAPPAGELFF. The CDR3 coding sequence is TGTGCCAGCAGCTTAAATGCGCCGCCGGCCGGGGAGCTGTTTTTT.

The sample holds many counts of this clonotype. V and J are TRBV7-2 and TRBJ2-3; no reliable D call. CDR3 length equals 13 residues. Trimming left V 4 bases short and J 6 bases short, with 11 bases between. CDR1 is SGHTA and CDR2 is FQGNSA in the germline V gene. CDR3 DNA sequence: TGTGCCAGCAGCTCGAGCCCCGCGGATACGCAGTATTTT. As protein: CASSSSPADTQYF. The full variable domain, in which reference TRBV7-2 and TRBJ2-3 provide the parts outside the CDR3, is GAGVSQSPSNKVTEKGKDVELRCDPISGHTALYWYRQSLGQGLEFLIYFQGNSAPDKSGLPSDRFSAERTGGSVSTLTIQRTQQEDSAVYLCASSSSPADTQYFGPGTRLTVL.

This chain uses TRBV11-2 with TRBJ2-1; D might be TRBD2 (6 bases). Germline CDR1 SGHAT, CDR2 FQNNGV. Trimming cost V 0 bases and J 14 bases, with 14 bases left between them. There are 13 residues in the CDR3. CDR3: CASSLDHSGGEFF. The CDR3 nucleotides read TGTGCCAGCAGCTTAGATCATTCCGGGGGAGAGTTCTTC.

There are a few counts of this clonotype. The J gene is TRBJ2-5, the V gene TRBV5-1; no reliable D call. The CDR3 is 13 amino acids. Deletions cut 4 bases from V and 5 bases from J, with 12 bases between. The germline CDR1 and CDR2 sequences are SGHRS and YFSETQ. CDR3 sequence reads: CASSRTLRETQYF. The CDR3 DNA is TGCGCCAGCAGCCGAACCCTCCGGGAGACCCAGTACTTC.

The chain combines TRBV11-3 with TRBJ2-7; TRBD1 aligns across 8 bases. The CDR3 runs 15 residues. With 4 bases clipped from V and 3 bases from J, the junction kept 8 bases outside the gene matches. Germline V gene data show CDR1 as SGHNT and CDR2 as YENEEA. CDR3 amino acids: CASSSRFGQGYEQYF. The CDR3 nucleotides read TGTGCCAGCAGCTCACGATTCGGACAGGGCTACGAGCAGTACTTC.

V gene TRBV4-2 combines with J gene TRBJ2-7, with 7 positions matching TRBD2. CDR3 size: 15 residues. The trim removed 3 bases at V and 4 bases at J, leaving 9 bases unmatched. Germline values: CDR1 LGHNA, CDR2 YNFKEQ. The CDR3 spells CASSQGPGGSYEQYV. The CDR3 coding sequence is TGTGCCAGCAGCCAGGGACCGGGGGGTTCGTACGAGCAGTACGTC.

A few counts support this clonotype. The chain employs TRBV12-3 or TRBV12-4 and TRBJ1-5, with a tentative D call TRBD1 (6 bases). V shed 3 bases and J shed 1 base, with 10 bases lying between them. The CDR3 is made up of 15 amino acids. The CDR3 loop reads CASSFSTGSNQPQHF. CDR3 in DNA: TGTGCCAGCAGTTTCTCAACAGGGAGCAATCAGCCCCAGCATTTT.

The genes are TRBV7-9 and TRBJ1-6; a weak D match, TRBD1 (5 bases). Germline lookup yields CDR1 SEHNR and CDR2 FQNEAQ (reference sequence). CDR3 length: 16 residues. Trimming pared 6 bases from V and 7 bases from J, leaving 19 bases between. CDR3 bases: TGTGCCAGCAGGGGGGGGGACGTGTATTCCAATTCACCCCTCCACTTT. Translating gives CASRGGDVYSNSPLHF.

This clonotype was observed a handful of times. V is TRBV7-2 and J is TRBJ2-5; 9 bases match TRBD2. CDR1 and CDR2 (germline): SGHTA, FQGNSA. After removal of 6 bases from V and 5 bases from J, the junction contained 13 bases not matched to a gene. CDR3 size: 16 residues. The CDR3 loop is CASRAPGRGGRETQYF. CDR3 in DNA: TGTGCCAGCAGGGCCCCTGGGCGGGGGGGCCGTGAGACCCAGTACTTC.

The chain uses TRBV20-1 and TRBJ1-2, with 9 bases identical to TRBD1. Losses at the gene ends were 3 bases for V and 7 bases for J; bases not matched to a gene: 3. The germline gives CDR1 DFQATT, CDR2 SNEGSKA (reference sequence). CDR3 size: 12 residues. Here the CDR3 DNA reads TGCAGTGCTAGCGGGACAGGGTCTGGCTACACCTTC. Residues: CSASGTGSGYTF.

This chain uses TRBV28 with TRBJ1-1; D perhaps matches TRBD1 (5 bases). V dropped 7 bases and J dropped 10 bases, with 13 bases sitting between them. The germline V gene has CDR1 MDHEN and CDR2 SYDVKM. This CDR3 contains 11 residues. CDR3 loop: CASKSGTGAFF. Here the CDR3 DNA reads TGTGCCAGCAAATCCGGGACGGGAGCTTTCTTT. Drawing the rest from reference TRBV28 and TRBJ1-1, the complete variable domain is DVKVTQSSRYLVKRTGEKVFLECVQDMDHENMFWYRQDPGLGLRLIYFSYDVKMKEKGDIPEGYSVSREKKERFSLILESASTNQTSMYLCASKSGTGAFFGQGTRLTVV.

The chain has TRBV5-4 and TRBJ1-4; D remains ambiguous. V dropped 7 bases and J dropped 10 bases, with 20 bases sitting between them. The CDR3 runs 14 residues. The germline CDR1 and CDR2 sequences are SGHNT and YYREEE (reference sequence). CDR3 in amino acids: CASGAAGDMRKLFF. The CDR3 DNA is TGTGCCAGCGGTGCCGCTGGGGATATGCGAAAACTGTTTTTT.

The chain employs TRBV29-1 and TRBJ1-2, with TRBD1 matching over 8 bases. This CDR3 contains 13 residues. V was clipped by 8 bases and J by 4 bases; unmatched bases: 9. Germline-derived CDR1 and CDR2 are SQVTM and ANQGSEA. The CDR3 loop reads CSLTTGEGYGYTF. The CDR3, as DNA: TGCAGCTTGACGACAGGGGAAGGCTATGGCTACACCTTC.

This clonotype was counted between two and nine times. CDR3 sequence: CASSVGRQETQYF. In DNA form, the CDR3 reads TGTGCCAGCAGCGTCGGCAGGCAAGAGACCCAGTACTTC. The V gene is TRBV2, the J gene TRBJ2-5; D gene unclear. This CDR3 comprises 13 residues. Trimming left V 6 bases short and J 2 bases short, with 10 bases between. Germline assignment: CDR1 SNHLY and CDR2 FYNNEI.

This clonotype came up a few times. The chain recombines TRBV18 with TRBJ2-7; 8 bases map to TRBD1. CDR1 is KGHSH, CDR2 LQKENI, per germline. The CDR3 is made up of 14 amino acids. The V and J ends lost 5 bases and 6 bases, in that order; junction bases with no gene match: 9. The CDR3 coding sequence is TGTGCCAGCTCATTATCACAGGGGGTCGGCGAGCAGTACGTC. It encodes CASSLSQGVGEQYV.

In its sample, this clonotype was seen a few times. The V and J genes are TRBV7-8 and TRBJ2-6; a weak D match, TRBD1 (5 bases). V lost 8 bases and J lost 1, with 15 bases in between. CDR3 size: 16 residues. In germline, CDR1 is SGHVS, CDR2 FQNEAQ. This CDR3 reads CASLMQGRSGANVLTF. The CDR3 DNA reads TGTGCCAGCCTGATGCAGGGTAGATCTGGGGCCAACGTCCTGACTTTC.

The V call is TRBV7-2, the J call TRBJ2-2; D not certain. The germline V and J ends were trimmed by 5 bases and 2 bases, with 15 bases remaining between them. This CDR3 contains 16 residues. CDR1 and CDR2 from the germline V gene are SGHTA and FQGNSA. CDR3 amino acids: CASSPSVGFNTGELFF. In nucleotides, the CDR3 is TGTGCCAGCAGCCCGAGTGTAGGTTTTAACACCGGGGAGCTGTTTTTT.

The chain combines TRBV6-4 with TRBJ2-5, with D possibly matching TRBD1 (7 bases). The CDR3 length is 16 residues. Germline V lookup: CDR1 MRHNA, CDR2 SNTAGT. The V end lost 6 bases, the J end lost 1 base, and 18 bases lay between the germline ends. CDR3 nucleotides: TGTGCCAGCAGAGTGGAGGGACAGACCATCCAAGAGACCCAGTACTTC. This encodes CASRVEGQTIQETQYF.

Only a few counts were recorded for this clonotype. Written as DNA, the CDR3 is TGTGCCAGCAGAGCTAGAGGGGATGGATCAAGTCAGCCCCAGCATTTT. This codes for CASRARGDGSSQPQHF. This chain links TRBV6-2 or TRBV6-3 with TRBJ1-5; a weak D match, TRBD1 (5 bases). The CDR3 covers 16 residues. Per germline, CDR1 MNHEY and CDR2 SVGEGT. V was pared by 6 bases and J by 6 bases, with 21 bases between.